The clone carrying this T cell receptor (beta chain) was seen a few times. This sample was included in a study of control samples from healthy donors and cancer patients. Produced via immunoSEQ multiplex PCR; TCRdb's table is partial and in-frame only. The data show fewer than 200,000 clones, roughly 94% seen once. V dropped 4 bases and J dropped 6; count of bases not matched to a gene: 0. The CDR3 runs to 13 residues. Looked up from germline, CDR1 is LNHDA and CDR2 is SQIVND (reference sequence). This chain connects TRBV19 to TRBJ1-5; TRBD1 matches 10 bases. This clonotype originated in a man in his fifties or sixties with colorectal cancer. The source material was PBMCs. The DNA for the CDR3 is TGTGCCAGTAGTAGGACAGGGGGTCAGCCCCAGCATTTT. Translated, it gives CASSRTGGQPQHF.